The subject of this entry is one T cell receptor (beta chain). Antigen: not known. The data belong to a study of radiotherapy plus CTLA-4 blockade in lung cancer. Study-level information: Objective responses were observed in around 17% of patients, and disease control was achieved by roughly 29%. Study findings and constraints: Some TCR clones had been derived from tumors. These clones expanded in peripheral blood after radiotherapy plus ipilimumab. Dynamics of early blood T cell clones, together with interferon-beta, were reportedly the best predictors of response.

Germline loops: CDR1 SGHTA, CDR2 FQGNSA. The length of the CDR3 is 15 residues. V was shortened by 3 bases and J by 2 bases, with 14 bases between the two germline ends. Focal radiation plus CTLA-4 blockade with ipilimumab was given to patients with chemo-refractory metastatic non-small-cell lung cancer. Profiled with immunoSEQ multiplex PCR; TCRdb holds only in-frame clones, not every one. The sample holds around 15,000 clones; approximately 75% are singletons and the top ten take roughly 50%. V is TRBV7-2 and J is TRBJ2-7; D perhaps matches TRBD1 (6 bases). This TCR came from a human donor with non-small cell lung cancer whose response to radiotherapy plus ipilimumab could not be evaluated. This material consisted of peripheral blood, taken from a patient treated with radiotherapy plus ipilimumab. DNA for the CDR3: TGTGCCAGCAGCTTGCGACCGGACAGCACCTACGAGCAGTACGTC. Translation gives CASSLRPDSTYEQYV.